This paragraph reports one T cell receptor beta chain. What it binds is unknown. The sample belongs to a study of T cell repertoires in cytomegalovirus infection. In the study overall: Matching HLA type, along with CMV infection, was indicated by public TCR beta signatures.

The CDR3 runs to 15 residues. The junction had 12 bases not matched to a gene; V was cut back by 6 bases and J by 5 bases. CDR1 is SGHTA, CDR2 FQGNSA, per germline. TCRdb ran MiXCR on the reads and lists one entry per CDR3 protein. The sample has about 770,000 distinct CDR3 sequences, 25% to 35% seen once; the top ten hold around 13%. The sample here was cultured CD8+ T cells from PBMCs, taken from culture after CMV antigen stimulation. This receptor was identified in a human donor in good health (CMV status not recorded). Some clones in this sample may be carry-over from other donors' samples. This chain joins TRBV7-2 and TRBJ2-5; 7 bases map to TRBD2. CDR3 loop: CASSPAGAGRETQYF. CDR3 nucleotides: TGTGCCAGCAGTCCCGCGGGAGCGGGGAGGGAGACCCAGTACTTC. The variable domain in full, with the rest retrieved from reference TRBV7-2 and TRBJ2-5, is GAGVSQSPSNKVTEKGKDVELRCDPISGHTALYWYRQSLGQGLEFLIYFQGNSAPDKSGLPSDRFSAERTGGSVSTLTIQRTQQEDSAVYLCASSPAGAGRETQYFGPGTRLLVL.